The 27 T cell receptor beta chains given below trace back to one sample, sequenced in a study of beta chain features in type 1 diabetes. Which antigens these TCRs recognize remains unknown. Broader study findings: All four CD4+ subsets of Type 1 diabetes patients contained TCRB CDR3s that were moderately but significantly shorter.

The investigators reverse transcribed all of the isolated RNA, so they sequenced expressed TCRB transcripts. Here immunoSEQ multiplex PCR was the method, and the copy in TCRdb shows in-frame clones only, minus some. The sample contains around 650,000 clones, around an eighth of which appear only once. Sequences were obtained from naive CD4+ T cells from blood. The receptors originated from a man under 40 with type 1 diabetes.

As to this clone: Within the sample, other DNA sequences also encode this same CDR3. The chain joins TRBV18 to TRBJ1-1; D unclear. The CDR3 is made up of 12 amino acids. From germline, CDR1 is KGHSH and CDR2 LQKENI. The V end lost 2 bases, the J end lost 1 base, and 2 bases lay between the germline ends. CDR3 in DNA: TGTGCCAGCTCACCAGGGAACACTGAAGCTTTCTTT. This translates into CASSPGNTEAFF.

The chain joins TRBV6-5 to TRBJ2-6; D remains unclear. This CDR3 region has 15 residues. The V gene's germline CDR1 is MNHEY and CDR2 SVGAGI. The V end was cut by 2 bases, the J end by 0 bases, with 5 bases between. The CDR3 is CASSYQHSGANVLTF. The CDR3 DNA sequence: TGTGCCAGCAGTTACCAGCACTCTGGGGCCAACGTCCTGACTTTC.

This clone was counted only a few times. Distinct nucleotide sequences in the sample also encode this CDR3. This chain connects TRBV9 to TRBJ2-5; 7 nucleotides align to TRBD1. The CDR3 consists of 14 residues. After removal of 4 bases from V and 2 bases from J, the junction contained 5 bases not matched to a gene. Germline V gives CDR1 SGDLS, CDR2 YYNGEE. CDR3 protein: CASSLGTVQETQYF. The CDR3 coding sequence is TGTGCCAGCAGCCTCGGGACAGTTCAAGAGACCCAGTACTTC. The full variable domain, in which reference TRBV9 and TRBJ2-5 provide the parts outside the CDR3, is DSGVTQTPKHLITATGQRVTLRCSPRSGDLSVYWYQQSLDQGLQFLIQYYNGEERAKGNILERFSAQQFPDLHSELNLSSLELGDSALYFCASSLGTVQETQYFGPGTRLLVL.

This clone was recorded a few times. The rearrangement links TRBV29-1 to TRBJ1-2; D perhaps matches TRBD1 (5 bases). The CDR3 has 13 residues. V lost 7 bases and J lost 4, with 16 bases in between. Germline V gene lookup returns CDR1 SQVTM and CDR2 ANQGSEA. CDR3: CSAGDLAGYGYTF. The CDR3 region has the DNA TGCAGCGCCGGGGACCTAGCGGGCTATGGCTACACCTTC. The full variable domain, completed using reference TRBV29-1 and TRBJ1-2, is SAVISQKPSRDICQRGTSLTIQCQVDSQVTMMFWYRQQPGQSLTLIATANQGSEATYESGFVIDKFPISRPNLTFSTLTVSNMSPEDSSIYLCSAGDLAGYGYTFGSGTRLTVV.

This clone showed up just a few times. The CDR3 DNA sequence: TGTGCCAGCAGCTCGCCTGAATCTGGGAAGAATCTCTATGGCTACACCTTC. Protein sequence: CASSSPESGKNLYGYTF. The V gene is TRBV5-6, the J gene TRBJ1-2, with D unresolved. There are 17 residues in the CDR3. Germline CDR1 SGHDT, CDR2 YYEEEE. The V gene lost 3 bases and the J gene lost 4 bases, with 22 bases spanning the gap.

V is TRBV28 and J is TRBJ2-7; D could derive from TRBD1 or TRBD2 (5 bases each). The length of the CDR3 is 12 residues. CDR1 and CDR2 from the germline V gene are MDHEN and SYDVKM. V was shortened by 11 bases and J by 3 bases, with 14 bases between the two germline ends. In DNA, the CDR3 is TGTGCCGTCCGCAGGGAGCACTACGAGCAGTACTTC. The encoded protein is CAVRREHYEQYF. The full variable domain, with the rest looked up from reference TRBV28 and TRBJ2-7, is DVKVTQSSRYLVKRTGEKVFLECVQDMDHENMFWYRQDPGLGLRLIYFSYDVKMKEKGDIPEGYSVSREKKERFSLILESASTNQTSMYLCAVRREHYEQYFGPGTRLTVT.

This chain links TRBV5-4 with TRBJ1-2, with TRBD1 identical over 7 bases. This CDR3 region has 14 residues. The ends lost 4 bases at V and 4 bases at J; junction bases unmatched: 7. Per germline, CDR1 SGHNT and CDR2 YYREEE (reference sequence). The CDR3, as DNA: TGTGCCAGCAGCCGAGGACAGGATCCCTATGGCTACACCTTC. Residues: CASSRGQDPYGYTF.

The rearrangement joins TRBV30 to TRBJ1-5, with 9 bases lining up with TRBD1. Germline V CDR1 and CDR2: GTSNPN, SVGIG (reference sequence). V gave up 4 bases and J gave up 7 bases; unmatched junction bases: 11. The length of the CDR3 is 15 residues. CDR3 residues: CAWTRGDRDRQPQHF. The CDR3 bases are TGTGCCTGGACTAGGGGGGACAGGGATAGACAGCCCCAGCATTTT.

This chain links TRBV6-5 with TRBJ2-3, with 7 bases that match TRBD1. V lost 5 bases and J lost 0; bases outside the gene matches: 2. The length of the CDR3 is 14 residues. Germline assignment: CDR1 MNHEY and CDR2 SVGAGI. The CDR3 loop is CASSTTGSTDTQYF. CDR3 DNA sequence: TGTGCCAGCAGTACGACAGGGAGCACAGATACGCAGTATTTT.

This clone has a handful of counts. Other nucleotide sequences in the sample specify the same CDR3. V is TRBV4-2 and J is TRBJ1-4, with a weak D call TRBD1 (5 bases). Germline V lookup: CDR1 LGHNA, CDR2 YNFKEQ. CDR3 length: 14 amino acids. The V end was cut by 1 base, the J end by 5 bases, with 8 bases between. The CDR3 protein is CASSQGQRNEKLFF. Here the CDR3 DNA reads TGTGCCAGCAGCCAAGGACAGAGGAATGAAAAACTGTTTTTT.

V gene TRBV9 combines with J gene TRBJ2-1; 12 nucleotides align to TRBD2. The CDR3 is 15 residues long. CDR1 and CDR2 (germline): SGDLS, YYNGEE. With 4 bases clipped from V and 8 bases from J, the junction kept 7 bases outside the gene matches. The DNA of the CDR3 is TGTGCCAGCAGCTTCCGACTAGCGGGGGACGATGAGCAGTTCTTC. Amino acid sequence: CASSFRLAGDDEQFF.

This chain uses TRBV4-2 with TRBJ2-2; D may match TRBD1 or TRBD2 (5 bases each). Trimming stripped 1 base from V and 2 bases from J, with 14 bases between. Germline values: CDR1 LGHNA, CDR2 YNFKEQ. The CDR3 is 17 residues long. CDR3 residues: CASSQGPPGTNTGELFF. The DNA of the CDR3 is TGTGCCAGCAGCCAAGGTCCTCCCGGGACCAACACCGGGGAGCTGTTTTTT.

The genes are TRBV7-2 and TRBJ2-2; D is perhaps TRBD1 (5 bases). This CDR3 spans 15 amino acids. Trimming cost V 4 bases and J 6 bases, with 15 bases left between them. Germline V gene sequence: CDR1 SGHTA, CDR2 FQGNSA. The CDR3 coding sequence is TGTGCCAGCAGCTCCCAGGGTGCCCGGGCCGGGGAGCTGTTTTTT. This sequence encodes CASSSQGARAGELFF.

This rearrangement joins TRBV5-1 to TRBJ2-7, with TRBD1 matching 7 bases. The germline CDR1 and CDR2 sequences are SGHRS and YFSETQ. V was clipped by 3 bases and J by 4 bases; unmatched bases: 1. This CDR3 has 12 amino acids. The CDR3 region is CASSSGGYEQYF. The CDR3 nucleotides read TGCGCCAGCAGCTCAGGGGGATACGAGCAGTACTTC. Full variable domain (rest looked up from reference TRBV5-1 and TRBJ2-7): KAGVTQTPRYLIKTRGQQVTLSCSPISGHRSVSWYQQTPGQGLQFLFEYFSETQRNKGNFPGRFSGRQFSNSRSEMNVSTLELGDSALYLCASSSGGYEQYFGPGTRLTVT.

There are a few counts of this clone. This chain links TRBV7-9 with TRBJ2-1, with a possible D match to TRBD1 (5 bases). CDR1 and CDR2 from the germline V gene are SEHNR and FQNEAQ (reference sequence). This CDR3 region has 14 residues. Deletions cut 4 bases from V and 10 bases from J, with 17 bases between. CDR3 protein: CASSSGQPRVEQFF. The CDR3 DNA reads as TGTGCCAGCAGCTCCGGACAACCTCGTGTGGAGCAGTTCTTC.

DNA for the CDR3: TGTGCCTGGAACAGGGACGGGTACGAGCAGTACTTC. Translated, it gives CAWNRDGYEQYF. V is TRBV30 and J is TRBJ2-7; TRBD1 might be the D (6 bases). CDR1 and CDR2 (germline): GTSNPN, SVGIG (reference sequence). Between the trimmed V and J ends, which lost 4 bases and 4 bases, there was a span of 11 bases. The CDR3 totals 12 residues.

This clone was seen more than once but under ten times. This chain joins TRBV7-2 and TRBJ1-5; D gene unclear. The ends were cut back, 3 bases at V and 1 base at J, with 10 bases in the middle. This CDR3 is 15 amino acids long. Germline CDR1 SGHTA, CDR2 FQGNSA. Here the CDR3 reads CASSFGVWSNQPQHF. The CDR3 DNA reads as TGTGCCAGCAGCTTTGGGGTTTGGAGCAATCAGCCCCAGCATTTT.

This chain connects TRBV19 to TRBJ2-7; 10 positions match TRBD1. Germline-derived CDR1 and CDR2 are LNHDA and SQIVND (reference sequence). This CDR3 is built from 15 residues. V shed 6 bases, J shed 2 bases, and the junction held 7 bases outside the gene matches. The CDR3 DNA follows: TGTGCCAGTAGAAAAACGGGACAGGGGCCCTACGAGCAGTACTTC. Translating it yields CASRKTGQGPYEQYF.

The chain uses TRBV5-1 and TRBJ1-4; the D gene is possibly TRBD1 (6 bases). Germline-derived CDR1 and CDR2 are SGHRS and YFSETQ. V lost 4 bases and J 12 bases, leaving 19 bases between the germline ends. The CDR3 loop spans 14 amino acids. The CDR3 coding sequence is TGCGCCAGCAGCAACGGGCGAACGAGGGGGGAACTGTTTTTT. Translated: CASSNGRTRGELFF.

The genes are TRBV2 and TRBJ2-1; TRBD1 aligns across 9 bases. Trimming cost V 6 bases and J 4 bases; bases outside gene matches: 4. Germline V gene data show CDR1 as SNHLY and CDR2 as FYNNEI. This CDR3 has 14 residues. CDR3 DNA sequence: TGTGCCAGCAGGACAGGGGGTGGATACAATGAGCAGTTCTTC. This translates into CASRTGGGYNEQFF.

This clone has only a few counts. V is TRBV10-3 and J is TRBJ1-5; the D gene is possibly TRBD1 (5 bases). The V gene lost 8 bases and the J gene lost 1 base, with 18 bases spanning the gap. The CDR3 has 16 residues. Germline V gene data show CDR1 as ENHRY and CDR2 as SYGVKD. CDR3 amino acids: CAILTELGESNQPQHF. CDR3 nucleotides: TGTGCCATCTTGACAGAACTTGGAGAGAGCAATCAGCCCCAGCATTTT.

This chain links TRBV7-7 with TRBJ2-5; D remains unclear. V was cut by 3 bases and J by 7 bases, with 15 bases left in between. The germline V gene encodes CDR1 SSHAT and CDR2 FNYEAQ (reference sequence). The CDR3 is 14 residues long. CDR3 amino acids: CASSLDRLKRTQYF. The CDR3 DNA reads TGTGCCAGCAGCTTGGACCGACTCAAGAGGACCCAGTACTTC. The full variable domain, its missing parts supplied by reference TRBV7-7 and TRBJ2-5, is GAGVSQSPRYKVTKRGQDVTLRCDPISSHATLYWYQQALGQGPEFLTYFNYEAQPDKSGLPSDRFSAERPEGSISTLTIQRTEQRDSAMYRCASSLDRLKRTQYFGPGTRLLVL.

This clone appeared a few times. CDR3 DNA sequence: TGTGCCTGGAGTGTGGGACAGGCAAGCAATCAGCCCCAGCATTTT. Protein product: CAWSVGQASNQPQHF. The chain has TRBV30 and TRBJ1-5; TRBD1 aligns across 8 bases. This CDR3 is 15 amino acids long. Germline V CDR1 and CDR2: GTSNPN, SVGIG (reference sequence). Trimming at V came to 0 bases and at J to 1 base, leaving 2 bases not matched to a gene.

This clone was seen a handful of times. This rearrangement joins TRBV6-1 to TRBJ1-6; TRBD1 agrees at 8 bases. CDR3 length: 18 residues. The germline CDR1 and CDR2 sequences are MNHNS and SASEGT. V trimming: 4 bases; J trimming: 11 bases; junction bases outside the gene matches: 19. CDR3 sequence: CASSARTGLRMRIPPLHF. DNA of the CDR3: TGTGCCAGCAGTGCCCGGACAGGGTTGCGTATGCGTATTCCACCCCTCCACTTT.

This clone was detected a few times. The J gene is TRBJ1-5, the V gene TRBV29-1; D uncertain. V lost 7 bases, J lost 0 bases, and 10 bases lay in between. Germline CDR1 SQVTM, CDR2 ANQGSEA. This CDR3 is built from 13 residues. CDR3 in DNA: TGCAGCGCTCAGGTTTATAGCAATCAGCCCCAGCATTTT. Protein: CSAQVYSNQPQHF.

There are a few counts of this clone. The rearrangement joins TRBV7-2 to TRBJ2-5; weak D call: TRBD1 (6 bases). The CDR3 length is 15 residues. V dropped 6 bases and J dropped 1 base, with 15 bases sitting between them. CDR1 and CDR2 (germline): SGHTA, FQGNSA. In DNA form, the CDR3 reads TGTGCCAGCAGTCTAGCCCGGACAGTCCAAGAGACCCAGTACTTC. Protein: CASSLARTVQETQYF. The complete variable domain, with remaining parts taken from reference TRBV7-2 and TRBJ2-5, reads GAGVSQSPSNKVTEKGKDVELRCDPISGHTALYWYRQSLGQGLEFLIYFQGNSAPDKSGLPSDRFSAERTGGSVSTLTIQRTQQEDSAVYLCASSLARTVQETQYFGPGTRLLVL.

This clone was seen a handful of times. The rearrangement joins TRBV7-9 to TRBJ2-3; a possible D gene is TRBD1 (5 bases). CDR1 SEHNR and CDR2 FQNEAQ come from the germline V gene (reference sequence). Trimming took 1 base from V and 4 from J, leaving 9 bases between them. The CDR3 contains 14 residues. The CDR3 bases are TGTGCCAGCAGCTTAGGTGGGGCTGCAGATACGCAGTATTTT. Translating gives CASSLGGAADTQYF.